The 3 T cell receptor beta chains listed next were all sequenced from one sample in a study of OX40 agonist ivuxolimab in advanced cancers. Method: immunoSEQ multiplex PCR; TCRdb's copy keeps in-frame clones and lacks some. The sample has 82,000 or so clones, roughly 92% seen once. Sequenced here: CD4+ or CD8+ T cells sorted from blood, sampled in a trial of the OX40 agonist ivuxolimab. Receptor source: an adult with an advanced solid tumor such as melanoma, head and neck, liver or kidney cancer.

V is TRBV25-1 and J is TRBJ1-2; perhaps TRBD1 as D (5 bases). The CDR3 spans 15 residues. Germline CDR1 is MGHDK and CDR2 is SYGVNS. Trimming cost V 6 bases and J 8 bases, with 22 bases left between them. This CDR3 reads CASSSEVGTNGGYTF. The CDR3 DNA reads TGTGCCAGCAGCAGTGAAGTCGGGACCAACGGAGGCTACACCTTC.

This clone was recorded only once. This chain joins TRBV28 and TRBJ2-7; D is ambiguous. This CDR3 comprises 16 residues. Germline V gene lookup returns CDR1 MDHEN and CDR2 SYDVKM. Trimming cost V 6 bases and J 1 base, with 19 bases left between them. CDR3 loop: CASRGGTATPSYEQYF. CDR3 DNA: TGTGCCAGCAGGGGCGGAACAGCTACACCATCCTACGAGCAGTACTTC.

This clone was picked up one time. This same CDR3 is encoded by further DNA sequences in the sample. The V call is TRBV5-1, the J call TRBJ2-7; 12 bases are a match to TRBD1. Germline-derived CDR1 and CDR2 are SGHRS and YFSETQ. V lost 3 bases and J lost 5; bases outside the gene matches: 9. The CDR3 is 16 residues long. The CDR3 reads CASSSGGGQGAHEQYF. The CDR3 DNA sequence: TGCGCCAGCAGCTCGGGTGGGGGACAGGGGGCCCACGAGCAGTACTTC.